The 20 T cell receptor beta chains listed next were all sequenced from one sample in a study of response to subunit inactivated influenza vaccine. MiXCR, run by TCRdb on the RT-PCR reads, gives a single entry per CDR3 protein. The profile covers 150,000 to 200,000 distinct CDR3 sequences, with around 9% appearing a single time and roughly 11% taken by the ten largest. Specimen: non-naive T cells sorted from PBMCs, collected on the day of vaccination. The receptors originated from a man aged 50-60 years who received an inactivated influenza vaccine.

The chain carries TRBV6-2 or TRBV6-3 and TRBJ2-2; the D gene is possibly TRBD1 (7 bases). The CDR3 runs to 12 residues. Trimming cost V 11 bases and J 7 bases, with 14 bases left between them. CDR1 MNHEY and CDR2 SVGEGT come from the germline V gene. The CDR3 region has the DNA TGTGCCGTCCGACAGGGAGGCGGGGAGCTGTTTTTT. This encodes CAVRQGGGELFF.

This clonotype was recorded a few times. This chain joins TRBV12-3 or TRBV12-4 and TRBJ2-7, with a weak D call TRBD1 (5 bases). V was pared by 3 bases and J by 5 bases, with 14 bases between. The CDR3 has 14 amino acids. CDR3 in amino acids: CASSFQQAPHEQYF. In DNA, the CDR3 is TGTGCCAGCAGTTTTCAACAGGCCCCCCACGAGCAGTACTTC.

This clonotype has at least ten counts. The chain uses TRBV5-1 and TRBJ1-1; the match to TRBD1 covers 8 bases. V shed 3 bases and J 3 bases; nucleotides not matched to a gene: 1. Germline V gives CDR1 SGHRS, CDR2 YFSETQ. The CDR3 covers 13 residues. In nucleotides, the CDR3 is TGCGCCAGCAGCTCGGACAGGGACACTGAAGCTTTCTTT. Its translation: CASSSDRDTEAFF.

This clonotype has ten or more counts. The V call is TRBV6-1, the J call TRBJ1-1; D is undetermined. Deletions cut 7 bases from V and 5 bases from J, with 17 bases between. There are 14 residues in the CDR3. Germline loops: CDR1 MNHNS, CDR2 SASEGT. CDR3 in amino acids: CASKKPGPVTEAFF. CDR3 nucleotide sequence: TGTGCCAGCAAAAAGCCGGGCCCGGTTACTGAAGCTTTCTTT.

This clonotype was counted between two and nine times. The chain combines TRBV5-1 with TRBJ2-7; TRBD1 agrees at 8 bases. The J segment lost 4 bases and the V segment lost 0 bases, leaving 12 bases of the junction unmatched. The CDR3 sequence is 17 residues long. Germline V gives CDR1 SGHRS, CDR2 YFSETQ. DNA of the CDR3: TGCGCCAGCAGCTTGGTTGTGTCGAGGACAGGGACGTACGAGCAGTACTTC. Translating it yields CASSLVVSRTGTYEQYF.

The chain is built from TRBV7-9 and TRBJ1-6; 7 bases are a match to TRBD1. The J segment lost 12 bases and the V segment lost 2 bases, leaving 4 bases of the junction unmatched. The length of the CDR3 is 13 residues. The germline gives CDR1 SEHNR, CDR2 FQNEAQ (reference sequence). The CDR3 reads CASSLNQGVPLHF. The CDR3 coding sequence is TGTGCCAGCAGCTTAAATCAGGGGGTACCCCTCCACTTT.

This clonotype was recorded at least ten times. Here the CDR3 reads CASSQIYEQYF. The CDR3 DNA follows: TGTGCCAGCAGCCAGATATACGAGCAGTACTTC. The J gene is TRBJ2-7, the V gene TRBV6-2 or TRBV6-3, with D uncertain. The CDR3 loop spans 11 amino acids. The ends were cut back, 6 bases at V and 4 bases at J, with 7 bases in the middle. CDR1 and CDR2 (germline): MNHEY, SVGEGT.

The rearrangement joins TRBV3-1 to TRBJ2-2; 10 bases fit TRBD2. With V trimmed by 1 base and J by 4 bases, 6 bases remained unmatched. The CDR3 sequence is 17 residues long. The germline CDR1 and CDR2 sequences are LGHDT and YNNKEL (reference sequence). As DNA, the CDR3 is TGTGCCAGCAGCCAAGCAAGGGGACTAGCGAGCACCGGGGAGCTGTTTTTT. Protein: CASSQARGLASTGELFF.

This clonotype was seen many times. V is TRBV5-1 and J is TRBJ2-2; D remains unclear. Germline V lookup: CDR1 SGHRS, CDR2 YFSETQ. The CDR3 has 15 residues. The V end was cut by 0 bases, the J end by 1 base, with 7 bases between. CDR3 residues: CASSLVAGNTGELFF. DNA for the CDR3: TGCGCCAGCAGCTTGGTGGCCGGGAACACCGGGGAGCTGTTTTTT.

This clonotype was detected ten times or more. This chain joins TRBV3-1 and TRBJ2-5, with unresolved D. The germline CDR1 and CDR2 sequences are LGHDT and YNNKEL (reference sequence). The V end lost 2 bases, the J end lost 4 bases, and 17 bases lay between the germline ends. CDR3 length equals 16 residues. This CDR3 is CASSQNSRLSTETQYF. Here the CDR3 DNA reads TGTGCCAGCAGCCAAAACTCCCGGCTTTCGACAGAGACCCAGTACTTC.

This clonotype was seen many times. The genes are TRBV29-1 and TRBJ2-7, with D tentatively TRBD2 (5 bases). Germline lookup yields CDR1 SQVTM and CDR2 ANQGSEA. The CDR3 is 14 residues long. Trimming removed 4 bases from V and 0 bases from J, with 13 bases in between. CDR3 sequence (DNA): TGCAGCGTTGTCGGGGAACCTTTCTCCTACGAGCAGTACTTC. This sequence encodes CSVVGEPFSYEQYF.

The sample holds many counts of this clonotype. The V and J genes are TRBV29-1 and TRBJ1-2; 7 bases fit TRBD1. Trimming at V came to 4 bases and at J to 8 bases, leaving 25 bases not matched to a gene. From germline, CDR1 is SQVTM and CDR2 ANQGSEA. The CDR3 consists of 18 residues. DNA for the CDR3: TGCAGCGTTGTTGGCGGGCGAAAGACAGGGCCCCAGATAACAGGCTACACCTTC. It codes for CSVVGGRKTGPQITGYTF.

This clonotype showed up many times. The chain carries TRBV4-1 and TRBJ2-7; the D gene is possibly TRBD2 (5 bases). Trimming took 1 base from V and 4 from J, leaving 11 bases between them. The germline V gene encodes CDR1 MGHRA and CDR2 YSYEKL. The CDR3 loop spans 14 amino acids. This CDR3 is CASSQAPGLYEQYF. In DNA form, the CDR3 reads TGCGCCAGCAGCCAAGCTCCGGGGTTGTACGAGCAGTACTTC.

V usage is TRBV11-2 and J usage is TRBJ1-6; 8 nucleotides agree with TRBD1. CDR3 length: 15 residues. The V gene's germline CDR1 is SGHAT and CDR2 FQNNGV. With V trimmed by 5 bases and J by 9 bases, 9 bases remained unmatched. The CDR3 protein is CASSGRTGPSSPLHF. As DNA, the CDR3 is TGTGCCAGCAGCGGAAGGACAGGGCCTAGTTCACCCCTCCACTTT.

The chain uses TRBV27 and TRBJ1-5, with a possible D match to TRBD1 (6 bases). This CDR3 spans 14 amino acids. Germline V gene sequence: CDR1 MNHEY, CDR2 SMNVEV (reference sequence). Deletions cut 7 bases from V and 6 bases from J, with 16 bases between. The CDR3 nucleotides are TGTGCCAGCATACGTGGGGGGCCGGTTCAGCCCCAGCATTTT. This gives the protein CASIRGGPVQPQHF.

About this clonotype itself: At one of its ends the junction is not consistent with the germline gene, which may arise from a read error. The V call is TRBV11-3, the J call TRBJ2-1, with TRBD2 as a possible D gene (6 bases). The germline CDR1 and CDR2 sequences are SGHNT and YENEEA. The CDR3 spans 13 residues. The CDR3 loop reads CASSSEGYNERFF. The CDR3 coding sequence is TGTGCCAGCAGTTCGGAGGGTTACAATGAGCGGTTCTTC.

The V and J genes are TRBV18 and TRBJ2-5; D is possibly TRBD1 or TRBD2 (5 bases each). Germline CDR1 KGHSH, CDR2 LQKENI. This CDR3 is 14 amino acids long. Between the trimmed V and J ends, which lost 4 bases and 6 bases, there was a span of 15 bases. DNA of the CDR3: TGTGCCAGCTCACTCCGGGACGGACAAAAGACCCAGTACTTC. Encoded protein: CASSLRDGQKTQYF.

In its sample, this clonotype was seen many times. This chain links TRBV20-1 with TRBJ2-3; no clear D. From germline, CDR1 is DFQATT and CDR2 SNEGSKA (reference sequence). V was trimmed by 1 base and J by 3 bases, leaving 14 bases between them. There are 15 residues in the CDR3. CDR3 protein: CSARGFVGLTDTQYF. The CDR3 nucleotides are TGCAGTGCTAGAGGTTTTGTTGGGTTGACAGATACGCAGTATTTT.

The chain has TRBV7-8 and TRBJ1-5; D gene uncertain. V was clipped by 5 bases and J by 0 bases, with 14 bases between them. This CDR3 comprises 16 residues. Germline V gives CDR1 SGHVS, CDR2 FQNEAQ. CDR3 loop: CASSQRGGYSNQPQHF. The CDR3, as DNA: TGTGCCAGCAGCCAAAGAGGAGGTTATAGCAATCAGCCCCAGCATTTT.

The chain is built from TRBV24-1 and TRBJ2-1; D remains unclear. Germline V gene lookup returns CDR1 KGHDR and CDR2 SFDVKD. V lost 3 bases and J 6 bases, leaving 17 bases between the germline ends. CDR3 size: 16 residues. CDR3 residues: CATSDPRYAVGNEQFF. CDR3 in DNA: TGTGCCACCAGTGATCCACGATATGCGGTGGGCAATGAGCAGTTCTTC.